The 13 T cell receptor beta chains listed next were all sequenced from one sample in a study of identical twins. TCRdb reanalysed the 5' RACE reads using MiXCR and keeps one entry per CDR3 protein. The data show about 700,000 distinct CDR3 sequences, approximately 6% seen once. The sequenced sample consisted of naive T cells sorted from blood. The receptors originated from a man between 18 and 29 years old in good health.

This clonotype was recorded at least ten times. The V and J genes are TRBV9 and TRBJ2-1; D is perhaps TRBD1 (6 bases). V shed 1 base and J shed 4 bases, with 15 bases lying between them. Per germline, CDR1 SGDLS and CDR2 YYNGEE. The CDR3 loop spans 16 amino acids. DNA for the CDR3: TGTGCCAGCAGCGTACGGACAGCCCTATGGTACAATGAGCAGTTCTTC. This encodes CASSVRTALWYNEQFF. The full variable domain, its missing parts supplied by reference TRBV9 and TRBJ2-1, is DSGVTQTPKHLITATGQRVTLRCSPRSGDLSVYWYQQSLDQGLQFLIQYYNGEERAKGNILERFSAQQFPDLHSELNLSSLELGDSALYFCASSVRTALWYNEQFFGPGTRLTVL.

This clonotype appeared a few times. J is TRBJ1-2 and V is TRBV12-3 or TRBV12-4; no definite D call. Trimming pared 5 bases from V and 1 base from J, leaving 11 bases between. The CDR3 consists of 14 residues. The CDR3 DNA follows: TGTGCCAGCAGTCCCTTTATACTTAACTATGGCTACACCTTC. As protein: CASSPFILNYGYTF.

The J gene is TRBJ1-1, the V gene TRBV18; D is possibly TRBD1 (5 bases). Germline V CDR1 and CDR2: KGHSH, LQKENI. The V end was cut by 8 bases, the J end by 2 bases, with 15 bases between. The CDR3 runs 14 residues. The CDR3 is CASLIGTFNTEAFF. The CDR3 nucleotides are TGTGCCAGCCTAATAGGGACGTTTAACACTGAAGCTTTCTTT.

This chain joins TRBV5-1 and TRBJ2-1; 12 bases line up with TRBD1. Trimming removed 3 bases from V and 7 bases from J; junction bases left unmatched: 2. Per the germline V gene, CDR1 is SGHRS and CDR2 is YFSETQ. The CDR3 has 14 residues. Written as DNA, the CDR3 is TGCGCCAGCAGCTGGGGACAGGGGGCGAATGAGCAGTTCTTC. Translation: CASSWGQGANEQFF.

The sample holds many counts of this clonotype. The V call is TRBV5-5, the J call TRBJ2-7; maybe TRBD2 (6 bases). Germline loops: CDR1 SGHKS, CDR2 YYEKEE (reference sequence). The germline V and J ends were trimmed by 5 bases and 1 base, with 16 bases remaining between them. CDR3 length: 15 residues. The CDR3 reads CASSVPGSHSYEQYV. The DNA of the CDR3 is TGTGCCAGCAGTGTCCCCGGGAGCCATTCCTACGAGCAGTACGTC.

This clonotype was observed many times. V gene TRBV5-5 combines with J gene TRBJ1-2, with 7 bases matching TRBD1. The trim removed 0 bases at V and 4 bases at J, leaving 3 bases unmatched. CDR1 is SGHKS, CDR2 YYEKEE, per germline (reference sequence). CDR3 length equals 14 residues. As DNA, the CDR3 is TGTGCCAGCAGCTTGGGACAGGGATTCTATGGCTACACCTTC. Translated, it gives CASSLGQGFYGYTF.

Points on this clonotype: This may come from a read error, since a much larger clone is one base off. V usage is TRBV27 and J usage is TRBJ2-7; D is perhaps TRBD2 (6 bases). From germline, CDR1 is MNHEY and CDR2 SMNVEV (reference sequence). With 3 bases removed from V and 0 bases from J, the gap between germline ends came to 15 bases. This CDR3 is 16 amino acids long. The CDR3 sequence is CASSFSGDSSSYEQYF. In DNA, the CDR3 is TGTGCCAGCAGTTTTAGCGGAGACTCCAGCTCCTACGAGCAGTACTTC.

This clonotype was observed many times. The chain employs TRBV7-9 and TRBJ2-3, with D perhaps TRBD1 (6 bases). The germline gives CDR1 SEHNR, CDR2 FQNEAQ (reference sequence). The CDR3 has 15 residues. Trimming took off 6 bases at V and 4 bases at J, with 17 bases between the two ends. The CDR3 is CASSFDRDNPDTQYF. The CDR3 DNA follows: TGTGCCAGCAGTTTTGACCGGGACAACCCAGATACGCAGTATTTT.

In this sample, this clonotype turned up many times. This chain connects TRBV7-2 to TRBJ1-1; 7 nucleotides line up with TRBD1. The junction had 7 bases not matched to a gene; V was cut back by 4 bases and J by 5 bases. In germline, CDR1 is SGHTA, CDR2 FQGNSA. This CDR3 is 14 amino acids long. CDR3 in DNA: TGTGCCAGCAGCTCGGGACAGTCGAGGACTGAAGCTTTCTTT. Amino acids: CASSSGQSRTEAFF.

The genes are TRBV3-1 and TRBJ1-1; D gene unclear. The V gene lost 3 bases and the J gene lost 7 bases, with 9 bases spanning the gap. Germline CDR1 is LGHDT and CDR2 is YNNKEL (reference sequence). The CDR3 is made up of 12 amino acids. In nucleotides, the CDR3 is TGTGCCAGCAGCCACAGTTCGAGTGAAGCTTTCTTT. It encodes CASSHSSSEAFF. Variable domain in full (rest from reference TRBV3-1 and TRBJ1-1): DTAVSQTPKYLVTQMGNDKSIKCEQNLGHDTMYWYKQDSKKFLKIMFSYNNKELIINETVPNRFSPKSPDKAHLNLHINSLELGDSAVYFCASSHSSSEAFFGQGTRLTVV.

This clonotype was seen ten or more times. The rearrangement uses TRBV21-1 and TRBJ2-5; the table names TRBD1, a call not compared with the DNA. TRBV21-1 is marked as a pseudogene. This CDR3 is built from 14 residues. The chain's CDR3 is CASSRIYRAETQYF. DNA for the CDR3: TGTGCCAGCAGCCGTATTTACAGGGCTGAGACCCAGTACTTC.

V gene TRBV6-2 or TRBV6-3 combines with J gene TRBJ1-1; no definite D call. V shed 6 bases and J shed 7 bases, with 15 bases lying between them. This CDR3 spans 13 amino acids. CDR1 and CDR2 from the germline V gene are MNHEY and SVGEGT. The CDR3 bases are TGTGCCAGCAGCTTGAATCGGGTAGTTGAAGCTTTCTTT. It is translated as CASSLNRVVEAFF.

This clonotype appeared many times. The chain joins TRBV27 to TRBJ2-7, with TRBD2 identical over 10 bases. Per germline, CDR1 MNHEY and CDR2 SMNVEV (reference sequence). With 5 bases clipped from V and 1 base from J, the junction kept 5 bases outside the gene matches. The CDR3 loop spans 15 amino acids. The chain's CDR3 is CASSLLAGSSYEQYF. In nucleotides, the CDR3 is TGTGCCAGCAGTCTACTAGCGGGATCTTCCTACGAGCAGTACTTC.